What follows are 20 T cell receptor beta chains derived from one specimen sequenced in a study of radiotherapy plus CTLA-4 blockade in lung cancer. Clones were sequenced by immunoSEQ multiplex PCR, and TCRdb holds only the in-frame ones, with some missing. This table holds about 51,000 clones, approximately 80% found once. The sample was peripheral blood, taken from a patient treated with radiotherapy plus ipilimumab. These TCRs come from a human donor with non-small cell lung cancer whose response to radiotherapy plus ipilimumab could not be evaluated.

This rearrangement joins TRBV7-3 to TRBJ2-5; D may be TRBD2 (7 bases). With 2 bases removed from V and 1 base from J, the gap between germline ends came to 14 bases. The CDR3 is 16 amino acids. CDR1 is SGHTA and CDR2 is FQGTGA in the germline V gene. CDR3 coding DNA: TGTGCCAGCAGCTTATTGGGCGGGGGCATCCAAGAGACCCAGTACTTC. Encoded protein: CASSLLGGGIQETQYF. Complete variable domain (other parts from reference TRBV7-3 and TRBJ2-5): GAGVSQTPSNKVTEKGKYVELRCDPISGHTALYWYRQSLGQGPEFLIYFQGTGAADDSGLPNDRFFAVRPEGSVSTLKIQRTERGDSAVYLCASSLLGGGIQETQYFGPGTRLLVL.

This rearrangement joins TRBV7-9 to TRBJ1-4, with 9 positions matching TRBD1. Trimming removed 5 bases from V and 7 bases from J; junction bases left unmatched: 8. The length of the CDR3 is 15 residues. The germline V gene has CDR1 SEHNR and CDR2 FQNEAQ (reference sequence). CDR3 sequence reads: CASSAQQGAVEKLFF. As DNA, the CDR3 is TGTGCCAGCAGCGCCCAACAGGGGGCGGTTGAAAAACTGTTTTTT.

The J gene is TRBJ2-2, the V gene TRBV6-5; 12 nucleotides align to TRBD2. CDR1 and CDR2 from the germline V gene are MNHEY and SVGAGI. V gave up 2 bases and J gave up 7 bases; unmatched junction bases: 5. The CDR3 has 16 residues. The CDR3 region is CASSYETSGRSGELFF. The CDR3 nucleotides are TGTGCCAGCAGTTACGAAACTAGCGGGAGGAGCGGGGAGCTGTTTTTT.

J is TRBJ2-7 and V is TRBV27, with 7 bases matching TRBD2. The CDR3 covers 17 residues. J was trimmed by 5 bases and V by 8 bases; bases with no gene match: 21. In germline, CDR1 is MNHEY, CDR2 SMNVEV (reference sequence). The CDR3 DNA reads TGTGCCAGCGGAATGCCGGGTGGGGTCATCCGGGAGGACGAGCAGTACTTC. Amino acid sequence: CASGMPGGVIREDEQYF.

The chain has TRBV5-4 and TRBJ2-5; 8 bases match TRBD2. Losses at the gene ends were 4 bases for V and 4 bases for J; bases not matched to a gene: 9. CDR3 length: 15 amino acids. In germline, CDR1 is SGHNT, CDR2 YYREEE (reference sequence). Here the CDR3 DNA reads TGTGCCAGCAGCAATAGCGGGGCTGGGTCAGAGACCCAGTACTTC. It yields the protein CASSNSGAGSETQYF.

CDR3 sequence reads: CSVASASSLSTDTQYF. Here the CDR3 DNA reads TGCAGCGTTGCCTCTGCGTCTAGCCTTAGCACAGATACGCAGTATTTT. This sequence joins TRBV29-1 and TRBJ2-3, with D possibly TRBD2 on 5 matching bases. Trimming pared 4 bases from V and 0 bases from J, leaving 17 bases between. Per the germline V gene, CDR1 is SQVTM and CDR2 is ANQGSEA. The CDR3 consists of 16 residues.

The V gene is TRBV6-5, the J gene TRBJ2-7, with TRBD2 matching 7 bases. This CDR3 contains 13 residues. After removal of 2 bases from V and 5 bases from J, the junction contained 3 bases not matched to a gene. The germline CDR1 and CDR2 sequences are MNHEY and SVGAGI. In DNA, the CDR3 is TGTGCCAGCAGTTACACGCGGGGGAACGAGCAGTACTTC. Translated, it gives CASSYTRGNEQYF.

This clone was seen only a few times. This chain joins TRBV5-1 and TRBJ1-3, with unresolved D. The V gene's germline CDR1 is SGHRS and CDR2 YFSETQ. Deletions cut 0 bases from V and 6 bases from J, with 10 bases between. The CDR3 has 14 residues. The CDR3: CASSLELAANTIYF. The CDR3 region has the DNA TGCGCCAGCAGCTTGGAGTTGGCGGCAAACACCATATATTTT.

The chain has TRBV27 and TRBJ1-1, with D hard to call. The CDR3 runs to 14 residues. The germline CDR1 and CDR2 sequences are MNHEY and SMNVEV (reference sequence). The V end lost 2 bases, the J end lost 2 bases, and 9 bases lay between the germline ends. The CDR3 DNA is TGTGCCAGCAGTTTAGGGCCAAAAAACACTGAAGCTTTCTTT. Translation: CASSLGPKNTEAFF.

The chain recombines TRBV29-1 with TRBJ1-5; possible D gene TRBD1, 6 bases. The ends were cut back, 3 bases at V and 11 bases at J, with 14 bases in the middle. The CDR3 consists of 12 residues. Germline V gene sequence: CDR1 SQVTM, CDR2 ANQGSEA. CDR3 loop: CSVEVVQGSQHF. The CDR3 DNA follows: TGCAGCGTTGAGGTTGTACAGGGATCCCAGCATTTT.

This clone was seen only a few times. The rearrangement links TRBV19 to TRBJ1-4; 9 bases map to TRBD1. V lost 5 bases to trimming and J lost 8 bases; unmatched junction nucleotides: 9. The CDR3 is 15 amino acids. Germline CDR1 reads LNHDA; CDR2 reads SQIVND (reference sequence). DNA of the CDR3: TGTGCCAGTAGTCCCCCGGACAGGGGACGCGAAAAACTGTTTTTT. Translating it yields CASSPPDRGREKLFF.

The chain joins TRBV6-5 to TRBJ1-6, with a tentative D call TRBD1 (6 bases). The germline CDR1 and CDR2 sequences are MNHEY and SVGAGI. The CDR3 contains 15 residues. Trimming stripped 5 bases from V and 8 bases from J, with 16 bases between. The CDR3 region has the DNA TGTGCCAGCAGTGCGCAGGGGCTTTATTATTCACCCCTCCACTTT. It codes for CASSAQGLYYSPLHF.

In this sample, this clone turned up once. The V and J genes are TRBV11-2 and TRBJ1-5, with D perhaps TRBD1 (5 bases). CDR1 SGHAT and CDR2 FQNNGV come from the germline V gene. The CDR3 has 15 residues. This chain's CDR3 is CASSGGGGSNQPQHF. In DNA form, the CDR3 reads TGTGCGTCCTCCGGGGGGGGTGGTTCGAATCAGCCCCAGCATTTT.

The chain carries TRBV18 and TRBJ2-4, with D perhaps TRBD1 (5 bases). The CDR3 loop spans 16 amino acids. Trimming stripped 3 bases from V and 0 bases from J, with 12 bases between. In germline, CDR1 is KGHSH, CDR2 LQKENI. CDR3 coding DNA: TGTGCCAGCTCACCGTTAGACCAGGGAGCCAAAAACATTCAGTACTTC. Translated: CASSPLDQGAKNIQYF.

This clone occurred a few times. The chain joins TRBV9 to TRBJ1-3; 7 nucleotides match TRBD1. The junction had 7 bases not matched to a gene; V was cut back by 2 bases and J by 2 bases. Germline CDR1 reads SGDLS; CDR2 reads YYNGEE. CDR3 length: 16 residues. The CDR3 loop is CASSVAGTATGNTIYF. CDR3 nucleotides: TGTGCCAGCAGCGTTGCCGGGACAGCAACTGGAAACACCATATATTTT. The full variable domain, its missing parts supplied by reference TRBV9 and TRBJ1-3, is DSGVTQTPKHLITATGQRVTLRCSPRSGDLSVYWYQQSLDQGLQFLIQYYNGEERAKGNILERFSAQQFPDLHSELNLSSLELGDSALYFCASSVAGTATGNTIYFGEGSWLTVV.

The chain couples TRBV4-3 to TRBJ2-5, with D possibly matching TRBD2 (6 bases). Trimming removed 0 bases at V and 4 bases at J, with 12 bases between. CDR3 length equals 15 residues. Germline V gene data show CDR1 as LGHNA and CDR2 as YSLEER. CDR3 amino acids: CASSQDQGLGETQYF. CDR3 in DNA: TGCGCCAGCAGCCAAGATCAGGGACTGGGAGAGACCCAGTACTTC.

The chain uses TRBV18 and TRBJ1-5; 7 bases are a match to TRBD1. With V trimmed by 3 bases and J by 0 bases, 5 bases remained unmatched. CDR3 size: 16 residues. Germline CDR1 is KGHSH and CDR2 is LQKENI. CDR3 sequence reads: CASSPMDRSSNQPQHF. CDR3 DNA: TGTGCCAGCTCACCCATGGACAGGAGTAGCAATCAGCCCCAGCATTTT.

The J gene is TRBJ1-1, the V gene TRBV5-1, with unresolved D. V lost 2 bases, J lost 0 bases, and 11 bases lay in between. CDR3 length equals 15 residues. The germline gives CDR1 SGHRS, CDR2 YFSETQ. The CDR3 here is CASSFEGELNTEAFF. DNA for the CDR3: TGCGCCAGCAGCTTCGAGGGAGAGTTGAACACTGAAGCTTTCTTT.

This sequence joins TRBV2 and TRBJ1-2, with D perhaps matching TRBD1 (6 bases). Deletions cut 8 bases from V and 7 bases from J, with 20 bases between. Germline assignment: CDR1 SNHLY and CDR2 FYNNEI. The CDR3 loop spans 14 amino acids. The CDR3 sequence is CASGWDTAVGGYTF. As DNA, the CDR3 is TGTGCCAGCGGATGGGACACCGCGGTTGGTGGCTACACCTTC.

V and J are TRBV28 and TRBJ1-1, with D tentatively TRBD1 (6 bases). This CDR3 spans 15 amino acids. Germline loops: CDR1 MDHEN, CDR2 SYDVKM. The V end was cut by 8 bases, the J end by 1 base, with 17 bases between. The CDR3 protein is CASPKAGQPNTEAFF. The DNA of the CDR3 is TGTGCCAGCCCTAAAGCGGGACAACCGAACACTGAAGCTTTCTTT.